This TCR beta chain was documented in a study of Ad26.COV2.S vaccination and SARS-CoV-2 variants. Study-wide background: Each vaccinee took Ad26.COV2.S intramuscularly, once or twice 56 days apart. Study-level points and caveats: A substantial breadth of spike-specific CD8+ and CD4+ T cell responses after vaccination has been reported.

Germline V gene data show CDR1 as MDHEN and CDR2 as SYDVKM. This CDR3 is built from 12 residues. With 5 bases clipped from V and 5 bases from J, the junction kept 1 base outside the gene matches. The treatment is: roughly 19 received Ad26.COV2.S at low or high dose, single or two shots; a few received placebo; per-sample allocation not given. At day 63 after the first vaccine or placebo injection, samples were drawn. Boston provided a donor who was an adult aged 18-55 years. Of note for this clone: Its antigen is not known.

Sequencing was performed with immunoSEQ multiplex PCR; in TCRdb, only in-frame clones are kept and a portion is missing. The sample carries hundreds of thousands of clones, 80% to 90% recorded once. Material: peripheral blood, obtained in a trial of Ad26.COV2.S vaccine versus placebo. The chain recombines TRBV28 with TRBJ1-2, with 8 bases aligning to TRBD1. The receptor's source is a person aged 18-60 years who received the Ad26.COV2.S COVID-19 vaccine or a placebo. The CDR3 region has the DNA TGTGCCAGCAGTGGGGACAGGTATGGCTACACCTTC. Protein product: CASSGDRYGYTF.